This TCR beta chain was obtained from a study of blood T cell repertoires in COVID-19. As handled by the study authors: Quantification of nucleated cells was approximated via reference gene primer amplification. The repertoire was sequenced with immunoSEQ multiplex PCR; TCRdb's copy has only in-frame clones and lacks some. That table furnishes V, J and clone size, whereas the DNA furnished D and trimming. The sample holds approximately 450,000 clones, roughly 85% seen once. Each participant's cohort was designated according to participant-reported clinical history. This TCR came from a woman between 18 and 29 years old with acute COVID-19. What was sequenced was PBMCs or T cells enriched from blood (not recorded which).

The CDR3 DNA reads as TGTGCCAGTAGTTCGGAGACAGGGGGCAACTACGAGCAGTACTTC. This sequence encodes CASSSETGGNYEQYF. This chain joins TRBV19 and TRBJ2-7, with 10 bases identical to TRBD1. The ends lost 5 bases at V and 3 bases at J; junction bases unmatched: 7. CDR3 length equals 15 residues. Germline assignment: CDR1 LNHDA and CDR2 SQIVND (reference sequence).